A single sample is the source of the 16 T cell receptor beta chains below, sequenced in a study of shared clonotypes between healthy human individuals. Profiled with immunoSEQ multiplex PCR; TCRdb holds only in-frame clones, not every one. The sample contains fewer than 3 million clones, under 95% of which appear only once. The sample consisted of naive CD4+ T cells from PBMCs. Subset noted: CD45RA+ positively selected. These receptors all come from a young man in good health. Some clones in this sample may be carry-over from other donors' samples.

This CDR3 is CASSSRGGTEAFF. As DNA, the CDR3 is TGTGCCAGCAGCTCCAGGGGAGGGACTGAAGCTTTCTTT. The chain carries TRBV5-8 and TRBJ1-1; D perhaps matches TRBD1 (6 bases). CDR1 is SGHTS and CDR2 is YDEGEE in the germline V gene. The CDR3 runs 13 residues. V was shortened by 3 bases and J by 5 bases, with 11 bases between the two germline ends.

The rearrangement joins TRBV11-3 to TRBJ2-5; D gene ambiguous. The CDR3 totals 12 residues. The ends were cut back, 10 bases at V and 5 bases at J, with 14 bases in the middle. CDR1 and CDR2 from the germline V gene are SGHNT and YENEEA. The CDR3 DNA follows: TGTGCCACTCCGGGCTCCGAGGAGACCCAGTACTTC. Amino acid sequence: CATPGSEETQYF.

This clone was counted a few times. V gene TRBV6-5 combines with J gene TRBJ1-5; D ambiguous. V was trimmed by 2 bases and J by 4 bases, leaving 6 bases between them. This CDR3 spans 13 amino acids. The germline V gene has CDR1 MNHEY and CDR2 SVGAGI. CDR3 bases: TGTGCCAGCAGTTACGAGGGAAATCAGCCCCAGCATTTT. Translation: CASSYEGNQPQHF.

The J gene is TRBJ2-3, the V gene TRBV15, with 7 nucleotides matching TRBD2. Germline V gene sequence: CDR1 LNHNV, CDR2 YYDKDF (reference sequence). This CDR3 is built from 16 residues. Trimming cost V 3 bases and J 2 bases; bases outside gene matches: 8. CDR3 sequence (DNA): TGTGCCACCAGCAGGAGGATAGCGGGCTACACAGATACGCAGTATTTT. Translation gives CATSRRIAGYTDTQYF.

Regarding this clone: This specimen includes other DNA sequences encoding the same CDR3. The rearrangement links TRBV5-1 to TRBJ2-2; 7 positions match TRBD1. Germline CDR1 is SGHRS and CDR2 is YFSETQ. The V segment lost 4 bases and the J segment 5 bases; nucleotides outside the gene matches: 5. This CDR3 contains 14 residues. CDR3 DNA: TGCGCCAGCAGCCTGGCAGGGGGTACCGGGGAGCTGTTTTTT. Protein sequence: CASSLAGGTGELFF.

This sequence joins TRBV18 and TRBJ2-1; no definite D call. The CDR3 runs 15 residues. Germline V gene lookup returns CDR1 KGHSH and CDR2 LQKENI. Trimming left V 6 bases short and J 4 bases short, with 16 bases between. The CDR3 nucleotides read TGTGCCAGCTCGCCCGGGCCTTTCGTTTACAATGAGCAGTTCTTC. This codes for CASSPGPFVYNEQFF.

The genes are TRBV14 and TRBJ1-1, with D unclear. V was pared by 3 bases and J by 2 bases, with 7 bases between. The germline CDR1 and CDR2 sequences are SGHDN and FVKESK. This CDR3 spans 13 amino acids. Written as DNA, the CDR3 is TGTGCCAGCAGCCATGACCGCAACACTGAAGCTTTCTTT. Translated: CASSHDRNTEAFF.

The chain carries TRBV11-2 and TRBJ2-3; D is undetermined. The germline V and J ends were trimmed by 0 bases and 0 bases, with 13 bases remaining between them. This CDR3 region has 17 residues. Germline CDR1 is SGHAT and CDR2 is FQNNGV. The CDR3: CASSLEYSFPSTDTQYF. The CDR3 region has the DNA TGTGCCAGCAGCTTAGAATACTCATTCCCTAGCACAGATACGCAGTATTTT.

This chain joins TRBV7-8 and TRBJ2-5; no clear D. The germline gives CDR1 SGHVS, CDR2 FQNEAQ. This CDR3 contains 13 residues. V dropped 7 bases and J dropped 4 bases, with 13 bases sitting between them. The CDR3 here is CASTSPGLETQYF. In DNA, the CDR3 is TGTGCCAGCACCTCTCCAGGCCTAGAGACCCAGTACTTC.

The V and J genes are TRBV30 and TRBJ2-5, with TRBD2 matching 8 bases. The CDR3 has 17 residues. With 2 bases clipped from V and 5 bases from J, the junction kept 16 bases outside the gene matches. From germline, CDR1 is GTSNPN and CDR2 SVGIG (reference sequence). The CDR3, as DNA: TGTGCCTGGAGTACCCTAGCGGGTCAACTCACTAGGGAGACCCAGTACTTC. Translating it yields CAWSTLAGQLTRETQYF.

The chain combines TRBV4-1 with TRBJ1-3; no definite D call. The CDR3 runs 15 residues. Germline-derived CDR1 and CDR2 are MGHRA and YSYEKL. Deletions cut 3 bases from V and 0 bases from J, with 9 bases between. The chain's CDR3 is CASSHQSHSGNTIYF. The CDR3 nucleotides are TGCGCCAGCAGCCACCAATCCCACTCTGGAAACACCATATATTTT.

The chain is built from TRBV5-1 and TRBJ2-3; a possible D gene is TRBD2 (5 bases). CDR1 is SGHRS and CDR2 is YFSETQ in the germline V gene. The CDR3 extends over 16 amino acids. Trimming took off 2 bases at V and 1 base at J, with 14 bases between the two ends. CDR3: CASSFKTTGGTDTQYF. Here the CDR3 DNA reads TGCGCCAGCAGCTTTAAGACCACCGGGGGCACAGATACGCAGTATTTT.

V and J are TRBV18 and TRBJ2-7; tentative D call: TRBD2 (5 bases). V was pared by 4 bases and J by 6 bases, with 28 bases between. CDR3 size: 18 residues. CDR1 and CDR2 (germline): KGHSH, LQKENI. In DNA, the CDR3 is TGTGCCAGCTCACGGCAGAGGGTCCGGAATGGACTGCAGAGCGAGCAGTACTTC. This translates into CASSRQRVRNGLQSEQYF.

The V gene is TRBV30, the J gene TRBJ2-2; tentatively, D is TRBD1 or TRBD2 (5 bases each). The V gene lost 4 bases and the J gene lost 4 bases, with 7 bases spanning the gap. The CDR3 runs 12 residues. The V gene's germline CDR1 is GTSNPN and CDR2 SVGIG (reference sequence). The CDR3 spells CAWTGTTGELFF. In nucleotides, the CDR3 is TGTGCCTGGACAGGGACCACCGGGGAGCTGTTTTTT.

This clone appeared a few times. The chain employs TRBV7-8 and TRBJ1-1; no reliable D call. Between the trimmed V and J ends, which lost 3 bases and 0 bases, there was a span of 5 bases. Germline V CDR1 and CDR2: SGHVS, FQNEAQ. CDR3 length: 13 residues. The CDR3 reads CASSFRLNTEAFF. The CDR3 DNA follows: TGTGCCAGCAGCTTCAGATTGAACACTGAAGCTTTCTTT.

In this sample, this clone turned up a few times. V is TRBV7-9 and J is TRBJ1-5; no reliable D call. Germline CDR1 is SEHNR and CDR2 is FQNEAQ (reference sequence). The CDR3 is 15 amino acids. Trimming pared 8 bases from V and 0 bases from J, leaving 14 bases between. CDR3 nucleotide sequence: TGTGCCAGCTCGCCCCAGTCTATTAGCAATCAGCCCCAGCATTTT. Translated: CASSPQSISNQPQHF. The whole variable domain, filled in from reference TRBV7-9 and TRBJ1-5, reads DTGVSQNPRHKITKRGQNVTFRCDPISEHNRLYWYRQTLGQGPEFLTYFQNEAQLEKSRLLSDRFSAERPKGSFSTLEIQRTEQGDSAMYLCASSPQSISNQPQHFGDGTRLSIL.